These 29 T cell receptor beta chains were sequenced from one sample in a study of radiotherapy plus CTLA-4 blockade in lung cancer. The protocol was immunoSEQ multiplex PCR, while the TCRdb copy is restricted to in-frame clones and leaves out a portion. The sample contains some 52,000 clones, approximately 79% of which appear only once. The sample was peripheral blood, taken from a patient treated with radiotherapy plus ipilimumab. The receptors derive from a human donor with non-small cell lung cancer who had a partial response to radiotherapy plus ipilimumab.

The genes are TRBV4-2 and TRBJ2-2, with TRBD1 matching over 7 bases. Germline V gene data show CDR1 as LGHNA and CDR2 as YNFKEQ. The CDR3 has 15 residues. Unmatched junction bases numbered 8, after V lost 4 bases and J lost 6 bases. The CDR3 sequence: CASSPTGQFAGELFF. The DNA of the CDR3 is TGTGCCAGCAGCCCTACGGGACAGTTCGCCGGGGAGCTGTTTTTT.

The J gene is TRBJ2-5, the V gene TRBV9; 11 nucleotides agree with TRBD1. The CDR3 consists of 15 residues. CDR1 is SGDLS and CDR2 is YYNGEE in the germline V gene. The J segment lost 5 bases and the V segment lost 3 bases, leaving 6 bases of the junction unmatched. In nucleotides, the CDR3 is TGTGCCAGCAGCGCAAGGACAGGGGGCGCGGAGACCCAGTACTTC. This codes for CASSARTGGAETQYF.

The gene calls are TRBV6-5 and TRBJ1-1; a weak D match, TRBD1 (5 bases). The CDR3 contains 14 residues. CDR1 is MNHEY, CDR2 SVGAGI, per germline. Deletions cut 2 bases from V and 5 bases from J, with 12 bases between. Here the CDR3 DNA reads TGTGCCAGCAGTTACACCGGGACTCGGACTGAAGCTTTCTTT. It yields the protein CASSYTGTRTEAFF.

Note on this clone: Other DNA sequences within the sample encode an identical CDR3. This chain uses TRBV7-9 with TRBJ1-5; a weak D match, TRBD1 (5 bases). This CDR3 region has 15 residues. Germline V gives CDR1 SEHNR, CDR2 FQNEAQ (reference sequence). The V and J ends lost 0 bases and 0 bases respectively, with 6 bases between them. In DNA, the CDR3 is TGTGCCAGCAGCTTAGCCGGGGGTAGCAATCAGCCCCAGCATTTT. It encodes CASSLAGGSNQPQHF.

The V call is TRBV4-2, the J call TRBJ1-4; D unresolved. The CDR3 totals 17 residues. CDR1 and CDR2 from the germline V gene are LGHNA and YNFKEQ. Trimming cost V 3 bases and J 0 bases, with 14 bases left between them. Written as DNA, the CDR3 is TGTGCCAGCAGCCATCCCGAGGCGGGTCCAACTAATGAAAAACTGTTTTTT. Translated: CASSHPEAGPTNEKLFF.

The V and J genes are TRBV2 and TRBJ1-5; no firm D call. The V and J ends lost 4 bases and 6 bases respectively, with 10 bases between them. Germline CDR1 reads SNHLY; CDR2 reads FYNNEI. The CDR3 consists of 13 residues. CDR3 amino acids: CASSGGGSQPQHF. CDR3 coding DNA: TGTGCCAGCAGTGGAGGAGGTAGTCAGCCCCAGCATTTT.

The rearrangement joins TRBV5-1 to TRBJ2-5; D is perhaps TRBD2 (5 bases). The CDR3 consists of 13 residues. Germline CDR1 and CDR2: SGHRS and YFSETQ. With 6 bases removed from V and 3 bases from J, the gap between germline ends came to 12 bases. CDR3 DNA: TGCGCCAGCAATGAGGGCCGAGAAGAGACCCAGTACTTC. Its translation is CASNEGREETQYF.

V usage is TRBV7-9 and J usage is TRBJ2-2; 9 nucleotides match TRBD1. CDR3 length: 16 residues. Trimming cost V 2 bases and J 7 bases; bases outside gene matches: 8. The germline V gene has CDR1 SEHNR and CDR2 FQNEAQ (reference sequence). The DNA of the CDR3 is TGTGCCAGCAGCTTATATGGGGACAGGGAAGGCGGGGAGCTGTTTTTT. Its protein is CASSLYGDREGGELFF.

This chain uses TRBV5-4 with TRBJ1-2; weak D call: TRBD1 (6 bases). The ends were cut back, 1 base at V and 4 bases at J, with 8 bases in the middle. CDR3 length: 13 amino acids. Germline-derived CDR1 and CDR2 are SGHNT and YYREEE (reference sequence). The CDR3 DNA reads as TGTGCCAGCAGCTTGAGACAGGTCTATGGCTACACCTTC. Residues: CASSLRQVYGYTF.

The chain is built from TRBV4-1 and TRBJ1-2, with 9 nucleotides matching TRBD1. This CDR3 has 14 residues. The junction had 6 bases not matched to a gene; V was cut back by 4 bases and J by 6 bases. Germline V gives CDR1 MGHRA, CDR2 YSYEKL. The CDR3 is CASSRPTGGDGYTF. The DNA of the CDR3 is TGCGCCAGCAGCCGACCGACAGGGGGGGATGGCTACACCTTC.

This chain links TRBV6-1 with TRBJ2-3, with a tentative D call TRBD1 (5 bases). CDR1 is MNHNS, CDR2 SASEGT, per germline. There are 12 residues in the CDR3. V shed 1 base and J shed 7 bases, with 6 bases lying between them. The CDR3 is CASSEEGYTQYF. CDR3 sequence (DNA): TGTGCCAGCAGTGAAGAGGGGTATACGCAGTATTTT.

This clone was detected only once. The chain recombines TRBV5-6 with TRBJ2-4; D might be TRBD1 (6 bases). The V gene lost 0 bases and the J gene lost 1 base, with 11 bases spanning the gap. Germline V gene sequence: CDR1 SGHDT, CDR2 YYEEEE. The CDR3 runs 16 residues. Written as DNA, the CDR3 is TGTGCCAGCAGCTTGGGGCAGGGGTTGGCCAAAAACATTCAGTACTTC. Its translation: CASSLGQGLAKNIQYF.

The V and J genes are TRBV6-1 and TRBJ1-5, with D unclear. This CDR3 spans 16 amino acids. Trimming cost V 2 bases and J 0 bases, with 11 bases left between them. Germline CDR1 is MNHNS and CDR2 is SASEGT. The CDR3 DNA reads TGTGCCAGCAGTGAAACAAACATGTATAGCAATCAGCCCCAGCATTTT. Its protein product is CASSETNMYSNQPQHF.

The chain carries TRBV7-3 and TRBJ2-2, with D perhaps matching TRBD1 (5 bases). Germline V CDR1 and CDR2: SGHTA, FQGTGA. V lost 1 base to trimming and J lost 3 bases, with 12 bases between them. This CDR3 has 16 amino acids. The CDR3 DNA sequence: TGTGCCAGCAGCTTAAAACGGCAGGGTTACACCGGGGAGCTGTTTTTT. Its translation: CASSLKRQGYTGELFF.

CDR3 coding DNA: TGTGCCAGCAGTTACCTTCGGGGGACCTACGAGCAGTACTTC. It is translated as CASSYLRGTYEQYF. V gene TRBV6-5 combines with J gene TRBJ2-7, with D perhaps matching TRBD2 (6 bases). The V and J ends lost 2 bases and 2 bases respectively, with 10 bases between them. This CDR3 has 14 residues. CDR1 is MNHEY and CDR2 is SVGAGI in the germline V gene.

V usage is TRBV10-2 and J usage is TRBJ2-5, with TRBD1 matching 9 bases. The J call may be faulty, since TRBJ2-7 better matches the DNA end. Per germline, CDR1 WSHSY and CDR2 SAAADI. This CDR3 spans 15 amino acids. The CDR3 coding sequence is TGCGCCAGCAGTGAGTCGGGACAGGGCGGCTACGAGCAGTACTTC. Translating gives CASSESGQGGYEQYF.

This chain uses TRBV9 with TRBJ2-7; a possible D gene is TRBD2 (6 bases). Germline V gene sequence: CDR1 SGDLS, CDR2 YYNGEE. This CDR3 is 15 amino acids long. V was cut by 2 bases and J by 5 bases, with 17 bases left in between. The CDR3 DNA reads TGTGCCAGCAGCGTCCTCGCCGAGGGAGGCAACGAGCAGTACTTC. It translates to CASSVLAEGGNEQYF.

The CDR3 DNA sequence: TGCAGCGTACGGACAGGGCCCGATACGCAGTATTTT. Residues: CSVRTGPDTQYF. The gene calls are TRBV29-1 and TRBJ2-3; 8 positions match TRBD1. This CDR3 is built from 12 residues. V gave up 6 bases and J gave up 6 bases; unmatched junction bases: 5. Germline V gene lookup returns CDR1 SQVTM and CDR2 ANQGSEA.

This chain uses TRBV7-9 with TRBJ1-5, with 7 positions matching TRBD1. There are 17 residues in the CDR3. With V trimmed by 1 base and J by 1 base, 7 bases remained unmatched. Germline V lookup: CDR1 SEHNR, CDR2 FQNEAQ (reference sequence). In nucleotides, the CDR3 is TGTGCCAGCAGCTTAGGAAACCCGACAGGGAGCAATCAGCCCCAGCATTTT. Amino acids: CASSLGNPTGSNQPQHF.

The J gene is TRBJ1-2, the V gene TRBV28, with D tentatively TRBD1 (6 bases). The CDR3 totals 14 residues. V lost 6 bases, J lost 5 bases, and 16 bases lay in between. CDR1 and CDR2 from the germline V gene are MDHEN and SYDVKM. The CDR3 here is CASRETGIGYGYTF. Here the CDR3 DNA reads TGTGCCAGCAGGGAAACAGGGATAGGGTATGGCTACACCTTC.

Concerning this clone: A junction boundary mismatches the germline segment, possibly from a read error. The DNA for the CDR3 is TGTGCCAGCAGCCTAGCGGGGGGTGCCACAGATACGCAGTATTTT. Its translation is CASSLAGGATDTQYF. The rearrangement uses TRBV7-2 and TRBJ2-3, with 11 nucleotides matching TRBD2. CDR3 length: 15 amino acids. From germline, CDR1 is SGHTA and CDR2 FQGNSA.

This sequence joins TRBV15 and TRBJ2-1; possibly TRBD2 for D (7 bases). Germline values: CDR1 LNHNV, CDR2 YYDKDF (reference sequence). The CDR3 is 15 amino acids. Trimming left V 1 base short and J 2 bases short, with 9 bases between. The CDR3 protein is CATSRGGGAYNEQFF. In DNA form, the CDR3 reads TGTGCCACCAGCAGAGGGGGGGGCGCCTACAATGAGCAGTTCTTC. The variable domain in full, with the rest retrieved from reference TRBV15 and TRBJ2-1, is DAMVIQNPRYQVTQFGKPVTLSCSQTLNHNVMYWYQQKSSQAPKLLFHYYDKDFNNEADTPDNFQSRRPNTSFCFLDIRSPGLGDTAMYLCATSRGGGAYNEQFFGPGTRLTVL.

The chain employs TRBV5-1 and TRBJ1-2, with D hard to call. This CDR3 is built from 13 residues. From germline, CDR1 is SGHRS and CDR2 YFSETQ. V dropped 3 bases and J dropped 8 bases, with 14 bases sitting between them. In DNA, the CDR3 is TGCGCCAGCAGCTCGGACGGAGCGGGCGGCTACACCTTC. Translated: CASSSDGAGGYTF.

The genes are TRBV11-2 and TRBJ1-3, with a weak D call TRBD1 (6 bases). V gave up 1 base and J gave up 3 bases, with 16 bases separating them. Germline lookup yields CDR1 SGHAT and CDR2 FQNNGV. This CDR3 has 17 residues. The CDR3 sequence: CASSLGGHLLDGNTIYF. The CDR3 DNA is TGTGCCAGCAGCTTAGGGGGACACCTTCTCGATGGAAACACCATATATTTT.

The V call is TRBV5-4, the J call TRBJ2-3; D is ambiguous. The V gene lost 4 bases and the J gene lost 0 bases, with 9 bases spanning the gap. This CDR3 contains 14 residues. CDR1 and CDR2 (germline): SGHNT, YYREEE (reference sequence). The CDR3 region has the DNA TGTGCCAGCAGCAGACTGGCTAGCACAGATACGCAGTATTTT. It is translated as CASSRLASTDTQYF. Filled out from reference TRBV5-4 and TRBJ2-3, the complete variable domain reads ETGVTQSPTHLIKTRGQQVTLRCSSQSGHNTVSWYQQALGQGPQFIFQYYREEENGRGNFPPRFSGLQFPNYSSELNVNALELDDSALYLCASSRLASTDTQYFGPGTRLTVL.

The chain is built from TRBV11-3 and TRBJ1-5; 8 nucleotides align to TRBD1. The CDR3 is made up of 15 amino acids. Germline-derived CDR1 and CDR2 are SGHNT and YENEEA. Trimming at V came to 1 base and at J to 5 bases, leaving 4 bases not matched to a gene. CDR3 amino acids: CASSLGTGRHQPQHF. The CDR3 DNA is TGTGCCAGCAGCTTAGGGACAGGGCGGCATCAGCCCCAGCATTTT. Based on the CDR3 plus reference TRBV11-3 and TRBJ1-5, the full variable domain is EAGVVQSPRYKIIEKKQPVAFWCNPISGHNTLYWYLQNLGQGPELLIRYENEEAVDDSQLPKDRFSAERLKGVDSTLKIQPAELGDSAVYLCASSLGTGRHQPQHFGDGTRLSIL.

V and J are TRBV27 and TRBJ2-2; 8 nucleotides match TRBD1. Germline V gives CDR1 MNHEY, CDR2 SMNVEV (reference sequence). There are 14 residues in the CDR3. V lost 5 bases, J lost 6 bases, and 5 bases stayed unmatched. The CDR3 nucleotides are TGTGCCAGCAGTCCAACACAGGGGGCCGGGGAGCTGTTTTTT. Encoded protein: CASSPTQGAGELFF.

The genes are TRBV11-2 and TRBJ1-4, with unresolved D. V was cut by 0 bases and J by 10 bases, with 9 bases left in between. The CDR3 spans 13 residues. CDR1 is SGHAT and CDR2 is FQNNGV in the germline V gene. The CDR3 loop reads CASSLERVGKLFF. DNA for the CDR3: TGTGCCAGCAGCTTAGAGCGGGTCGGAAAACTGTTTTTT.

V is TRBV6-6 and J is TRBJ1-2, with a tentative D call TRBD1 (5 bases). V was clipped by 9 bases and J by 2 bases, with 13 bases between them. The CDR3 loop spans 13 amino acids. The V gene's germline CDR1 is MNHNY and CDR2 SVGAGI (reference sequence). This chain's CDR3 is CASRRGLNYGYTF. In DNA, the CDR3 is TGTGCCAGTCGGCGGGGGTTGAACTATGGCTACACCTTC.